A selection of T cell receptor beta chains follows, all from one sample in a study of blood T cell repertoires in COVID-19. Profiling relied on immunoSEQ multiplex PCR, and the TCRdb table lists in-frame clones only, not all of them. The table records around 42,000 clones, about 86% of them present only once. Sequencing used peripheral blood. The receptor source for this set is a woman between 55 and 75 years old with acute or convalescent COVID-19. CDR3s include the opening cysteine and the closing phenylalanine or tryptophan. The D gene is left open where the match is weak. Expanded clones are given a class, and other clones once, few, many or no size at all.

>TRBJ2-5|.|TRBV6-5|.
CASSQPGGGGETQYF
TGTGCCAGCAGTCAGCCAGGGGGCGGGGGAGAGACCCAGTACTTC
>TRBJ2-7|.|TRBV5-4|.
CASSLQGRFGEQYF
TGTGCCAGCAGCTTACAGGGGAGGTTTGGCGAGCAGTACTTC
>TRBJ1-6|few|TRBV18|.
CASSLLDRFRSPLHF
TGTGCCAGCTCCCTACTGGACAGATTTCGTTCACCCCTCCACTTT
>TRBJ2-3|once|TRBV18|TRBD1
CASSPLQGRGDTQYF
TGTGCCAGCTCACCGTTACAGGGGCGTGGAGATACGCAGTATTTT
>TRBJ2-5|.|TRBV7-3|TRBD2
CASSLRERERKETQYF
TGTGCCAGCAGCTTAAGGGAGCGGGAGCGGAAAGAGACCCAGTACTTC
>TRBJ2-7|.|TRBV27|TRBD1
CASGTGDSYEQYF
TGTGCCAGCGGGACAGGGGATTCCTACGAGCAGTACTTC
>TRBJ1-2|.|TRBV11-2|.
CASSPTTGRPYGYTF
TGTGCCAGCAGCCCCACCACAGGCAGACCCTATGGCTACACCTTC
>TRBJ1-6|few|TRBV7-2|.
CASTAGYNSPLHF
TGTGCCAGCACGGCAGGGTATAATTCACCCCTCCACTTT
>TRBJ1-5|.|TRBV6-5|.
CASMGSNNQPQHF
TGTGCCAGCATGGGCAGTAACAATCAGCCCCAGCATTTT
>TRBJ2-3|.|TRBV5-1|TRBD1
CASSTGTGAYTDTQYF
TGCGCCAGCTCGACGGGGACAGGGGCGTACACAGATACGCAGTATTTT
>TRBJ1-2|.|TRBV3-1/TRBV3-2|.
CASSQPTYRGGLRGYTF
TGTGCCAGCAGCCAACCAACCTACCGCGGGGGGCTTCGGGGCTACACCTTC
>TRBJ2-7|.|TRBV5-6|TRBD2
CASSLVGQGLISYEQYF
TGTGCCAGCAGCTTGGTCGGGCAGGGACTAATTTCCTACGAGCAGTACTTC
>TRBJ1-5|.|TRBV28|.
CASSSRGLELGQPQHF
TGTGCCAGCAGTTCAAGGGGGTTGGAATTGGGTCAGCCCCAGCATTTT
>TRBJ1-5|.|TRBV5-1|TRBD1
CASSLGTGEYQPQHF
TGCGCCAGCAGCTTAGGGACAGGGGAGTATCAGCCCCAGCATTTT
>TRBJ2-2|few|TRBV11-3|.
CASSKAGQDNTGELFF
TGTGCCAGCAGCAAAGCGGGCCAGGATAACACCGGGGAGCTGTTTTTT
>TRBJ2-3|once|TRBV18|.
CASSTTVSGSTDTQYF
TGTGCCAGCTCAACCACCGTGAGCGGTAGCACAGATACGCAGTATTTT
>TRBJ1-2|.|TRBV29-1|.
CSVGTEMYGYTF
TGCAGCGTTGGGACAGAGATGTATGGCTACACCTTC
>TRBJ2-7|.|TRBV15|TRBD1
CATSRRTGPYEQYF
TGTGCCACCAGCAGACGGACAGGCCCCTACGAGCAGTACTTC
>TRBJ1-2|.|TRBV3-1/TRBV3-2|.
CASSRGSNVLYGYTF
TGTGCCAGCAGCCGCGGGAGCAACGTGCTCTACGGCTACACCTTC
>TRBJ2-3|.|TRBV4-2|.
CASSFTGKDTQYF
TGTGCCAGCAGCTTTACAGGGAAAGATACGCAGTATTTT
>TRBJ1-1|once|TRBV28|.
CASTRGNTEAFF
TGTGCCAGCACCAGGGGCAACACTGAAGCTTTCTTT
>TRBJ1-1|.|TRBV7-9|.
CASSLAAGGNTEAFF
TGTGCCAGCAGCTTAGCGGCGGGGGGAAACACTGAAGCTTTCTTT
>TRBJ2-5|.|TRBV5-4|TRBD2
CASSWGTSGRQETQYF
TGTGCCAGCAGCTGGGGGACTAGTGGGCGCCAAGAGACCCAGTACTTC
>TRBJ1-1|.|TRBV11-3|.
CASSSTSRRGNTEAFF
TGTGCCAGCAGCTCGACCTCCCGAAGGGGGAACACTGAAGCTTTCTTT
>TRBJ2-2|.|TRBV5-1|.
CASSLNGQSPTGELFF
TGCGCCAGCAGCTTGAATGGGCAGAGCCCCACCGGGGAGCTGTTTTTT
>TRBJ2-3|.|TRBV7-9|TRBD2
CASSVSGGSTDTQYF
TGTGCCAGCAGCGTTAGCGGGGGAAGCACAGATACGCAGTATTTT
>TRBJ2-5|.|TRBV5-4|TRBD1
CASSLGRQGIETQYF
TGTGCCAGCAGCTTGGGACGACAGGGAATTGAGACCCAGTACTTC
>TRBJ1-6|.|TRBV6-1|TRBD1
CASSEPGQGWIPLHF
TGTGCCAGCAGTGAACCGGGACAGGGTTGGATACCCCTCCACTTT
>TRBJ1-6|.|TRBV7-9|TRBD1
CASSEGQALPLHF
TGTGCCAGCAGCGAAGGACAGGCCTTACCCCTCCACTTT
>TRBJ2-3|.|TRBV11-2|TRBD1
CASSLVGGTGNTDTQYF
TGTGCCAGCAGCTTAGTTGGCGGGACAGGGAACACAGATACGCAGTATTTT
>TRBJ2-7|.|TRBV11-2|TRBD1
CASTLGGTGEHEQYF
TGTGCCAGCACCCTCGGAGGGACAGGGGAACACGAGCAGTACTTC
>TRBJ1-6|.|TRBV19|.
CASSRGRQNYNSPLHF
TGTGCCAGTAGTAGGGGCAGACAGAACTATAATTCACCCCTCCACTTT
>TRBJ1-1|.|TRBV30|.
CAWIGAKLRGAEAFF
TGTGCCTGGATTGGTGCCAAACTGCGGGGCGCTGAAGCTTTCTTT
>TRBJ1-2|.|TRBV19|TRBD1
CASSMIERTGLGLYGYTF
TGTGCCAGTAGTATGATCGAACGGACAGGGCTTGGCCTATATGGCTACACCTTC
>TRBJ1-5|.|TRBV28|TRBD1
CASRTGWYQPQHF
TGTGCCAGCCGGACAGGGTGGTATCAGCCCCAGCATTTT
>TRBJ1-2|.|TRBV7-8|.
CASSPWEGPGYTF
TGTGCCAGCAGCCCTTGGGAGGGCCCTGGCTACACCTTC
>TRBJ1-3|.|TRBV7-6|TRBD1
CASSLTGPGAGNTIYF
TGTGCCAGCAGCTTGACAGGGCCCGGTGCGGGAAACACCATATATTTT
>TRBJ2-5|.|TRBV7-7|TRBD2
CASSLASGLAGQETQYF
TGTGCTAGCAGCTTAGCTTCGGGACTAGCGGGCCAAGAGACCCAGTACTTC
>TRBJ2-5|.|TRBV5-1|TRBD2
CASSSGRGVGETQYF
TGCGCCAGCTCCAGCGGGAGGGGTGTAGGAGAGACCCAGTACTTC
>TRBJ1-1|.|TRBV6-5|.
CASRTGRVNTEAFF
TGTGCCAGCAGAACAGGGAGAGTGAACACTGAAGCTTTCTTT
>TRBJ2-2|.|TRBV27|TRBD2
CASSYPLAGGITGELFF
TGTGCCAGCAGTTATCCCCTAGCGGGAGGGATCACCGGGGAGCTGTTTTTT
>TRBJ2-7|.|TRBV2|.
CASRGDSGVPYEQYF
TGTGCCAGCAGGGGAGATTCAGGGGTCCCCTACGAGCAGTACTTC
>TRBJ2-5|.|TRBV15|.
CATSEEHGSGETQYF
TGTGCCACCAGCGAAGAACACGGGTCGGGAGAGACCCAGTACTTC
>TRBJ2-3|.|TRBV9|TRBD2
CASSVGGTSGSTDTQYF
TGTGCCAGCAGCGTAGGGGGGACTAGCGGAAGCACAGATACGCAGTATTTT
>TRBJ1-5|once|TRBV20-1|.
CSASGQLDNQPQHF
TGCAGTGCTAGTGGTCAGCTAGACAATCAGCCCCAGCATTTT
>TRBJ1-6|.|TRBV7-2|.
CASSLRARANSPLHF
TGTGCCAGCAGTTTGAGGGCCAGAGCTAATTCACCCCTCCACTTT
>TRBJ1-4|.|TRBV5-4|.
CASSLGNRRATNEKLFF
TGTGCCAGCAGCTTGGGTAACCGGAGGGCAACTAATGAAAAACTGTTTTTT
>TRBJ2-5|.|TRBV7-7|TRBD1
CASSWGQGETQYF
TGTGCCAGCAGCTGGGGACAGGGGGAGACCCAGTACTTC
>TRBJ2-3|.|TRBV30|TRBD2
CAWSVLLAGDYTQYF
TGTGCCTGGAGTGTACTCCTAGCGGGGGACTATACGCAGTATTTT
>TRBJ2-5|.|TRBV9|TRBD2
CASSVGTSGETQYF
TGTGCCAGCAGCGTAGGGACTAGCGGTGAGACCCAGTACTTC
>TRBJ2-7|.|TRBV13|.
CASTLRGSRYEQYF
TGTGCCAGCACCCTTAGGGGCAGCAGGTACGAGCAGTACTTC
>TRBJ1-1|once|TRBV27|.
CASGGGQEAFF
TGTGCCAGCGGGGGAGGACAAGAAGCTTTCTTT
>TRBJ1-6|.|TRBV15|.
CATSGGGSWSMNSPLHF
TGTGCCACCAGCGGAGGAGGGTCTTGGTCTATGAATTCACCCCTCCACTTT
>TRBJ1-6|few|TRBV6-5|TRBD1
CASSSRDRVNSPLHF
TGTGCCAGCAGTTCCCGGGACAGGGTCAATTCACCCCTCCACTTT
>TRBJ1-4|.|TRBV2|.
CASSEGGGGNEKLFF
TGTGCCAGCAGTGAAGGAGGGGGTGGTAATGAAAAACTGTTTTTT
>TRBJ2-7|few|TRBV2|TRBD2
CASSETRTSGSNEQYF
TGTGCCAGCAGTGAAACCCGGACTAGCGGGAGTAACGAGCAGTACTTC